This TCR beta chain was identified during a study of blood T cell repertoires in COVID-19. Study-level background: In each case, the material was cDNA or gDNA derived from T cells, B-cell-depleted T cells, or PBMCs.

This CDR3 is built from 13 residues. V lost 1 base, J lost 2 bases, and 6 bases lay in between. The germline V gene has CDR1 SGHAT and CDR2 FQNNGV. Profiling relied on immunoSEQ multiplex PCR, and the TCRdb table lists in-frame clones only, not all of them. The sample lists 200,000 to 250,000 clones; around four fifths were seen once. Individuals aged about 18 to 90 years were recruited from about two dozen US areas. Cohort placement rested on clinical history that participants reported themselves. Among Cohort 3 donors, those recovered had two negative PCRs, clearance, or symptom resolution. As for this clone: Other DNA sequences within the sample encode an identical CDR3.

The clonotype was recovered from a man aged 35-49 years who had recovered from COVID-19. V is TRBV11-2 and J is TRBJ2-7, with a possible D match to TRBD2 (6 bases). Sequencing used PBMCs or T cells enriched from blood (not recorded which). The CDR3 sequence is CASSLGLAYEQYF. CDR3 sequence (DNA): TGTGCCAGCAGCTTAGGACTAGCCTACGAGCAGTACTTC.